The 10 T cell receptor beta chains below all came from one sample that was sequenced in a study of breast tumors, draining lymph nodes, adjacent tissues. TCRdb ran MiXCR on the multiplex PCR reads and lists one entry per CDR3 protein. There are more than 85,000 distinct CDR3 sequences in the sample; 20% to 25% occur only once, and more than 0.9% lies in the top ten. Samples came from axillary lymph nodes draining the breast cancer. Material: axillary lymph node tissue. Receptors were obtained from a female donor with breast cancer. Some clones in this sample may be carry-over from other donors' samples.

A word on this clonotype: A much more abundant neighbour one base away suggests this may be a read error. The missing conserved phenylalanine or tryptophan at the end of this CDR3 makes a read error likely. This chain joins TRBV14 and TRBJ2-2; 8 bases fit TRBD2. The germline gives CDR1 SGHDN, CDR2 FVKESK. V lost 2 bases, J lost 4 bases, and 9 bases stayed unmatched. This CDR3 contains 17 residues. In DNA form, the CDR3 reads TGTGCCAGCAGCCAAACATTAGCGGGGCGGTTCACCGGGGAGCTGTTTGTT. It translates to CASSQTLAGRFTGELFV.

This clonotype was counted at least ten times. The V call is TRBV15, the J call TRBJ2-7, with 7 bases that match TRBD1. V was pared by 0 bases and J by 2 bases, with 7 bases of the junction left unmatched. Germline CDR1 and CDR2: LNHNV and YYDKDF (reference sequence). There are 16 residues in the CDR3. CDR3 bases: TGTGCCACCAGCAGAGATCGGGGACAGAGAACCTACGAGCAGTACTTC. It codes for CATSRDRGQRTYEQYF.

The chain has TRBV18 and TRBJ1-2; 8 bases align to TRBD1. The CDR3 runs 13 residues. V trimming: 4 bases; J trimming: 7 bases; junction bases outside the gene matches: 5. Germline V lookup: CDR1 KGHSH, CDR2 LQKENI. CDR3 protein: CASSLGQDFGYTF. CDR3 DNA sequence: TGTGCCAGCTCACTGGGACAGGATTTTGGCTACACCTTC.

This clonotype was seen repeatedly, ten times or more. The rearrangement joins TRBV20-1 to TRBJ2-1; 7 nucleotides match TRBD1. Per germline, CDR1 DFQATT and CDR2 SNEGSKA (reference sequence). The CDR3 spans 17 residues. Trimming took 0 bases from V and 2 from J; bases not matched to a gene: 10. CDR3 in amino acids: CSARDDSPGTAYNEQFF. The DNA for the CDR3 is TGCAGTGCTAGAGATGATTCACCCGGGACAGCCTACAATGAGCAGTTCTTC.

This clonotype was found many times. The CDR3 DNA sequence: TGTGCCAGCAGTTACTCGGCGGGACAGAACAATGAGCAGTTCTTC. Translating gives CASSYSAGQNNEQFF. The rearrangement links TRBV6-6 to TRBJ2-1; D might be TRBD1 (7 bases). The germline gives CDR1 MNHNY, CDR2 SVGAGI (reference sequence). V lost 0 bases to trimming and J lost 5 bases, with 11 bases between them. The CDR3 totals 15 residues.

This clonotype occurred many times. CDR3 sequence: CASSFIAGAYEQYF. DNA for the CDR3: TGTGCCAGCAGCTTTATAGCGGGGGCCTACGAGCAGTACTTC. The chain has TRBV7-2 and TRBJ2-7; 9 positions agree with TRBD2. This CDR3 has 14 amino acids. The V segment lost 3 bases and the J segment 2 bases; nucleotides outside the gene matches: 2. CDR1 is SGHTA and CDR2 is FQGNSA in the germline V gene.

This clonotype was recorded many times. This chain links TRBV2 with TRBJ1-2, with 11 bases matching TRBD1. The junction had 9 bases not matched to a gene; V was cut back by 6 bases and J by 6 bases. This CDR3 region has 15 residues. The germline CDR1 and CDR2 sequences are SNHLY and FYNNEI. DNA for the CDR3: TGTGCCAGCAGGGGGGAATGGACAGGGGGCAATGGCTACACCTTC. Translation gives CASRGEWTGGNGYTF. The full variable domain, its missing parts supplied by reference TRBV2 and TRBJ1-2, is EPEVTQTPSHQVTQMGQEVILRCVPISNHLYFYWYRQILGQKVEFLVSFYNNEISEKSEIFDDQFSVERPDGSNFTLKIRSTKLEDSAMYFCASRGEWTGGNGYTFGSGTRLTVV.

The J gene is TRBJ2-1, the V gene TRBV11-2, with 7 bases aligning to TRBD2. Germline V lookup: CDR1 SGHAT, CDR2 FQNNGV. CDR3 length: 14 residues. After removal of 5 bases from V and 7 bases from J, the junction contained 8 bases not matched to a gene. Here the CDR3 reads CASSRRTRGNEQFF. In nucleotides, the CDR3 is TGTGCCAGCAGCCGAAGGACTAGAGGGAATGAGCAGTTCTTC.

This clonotype was seen ten or more times. This rearrangement joins TRBV30 to TRBJ2-1; D gene unclear. The length of the CDR3 is 11 residues. The germline V gene encodes CDR1 GTSNPN and CDR2 SVGIG (reference sequence). The germline V and J ends were trimmed by 8 bases and 5 bases, with 10 bases remaining between them. The CDR3 DNA follows: TGTGCCCGCCAAGAGGACAATGAGCAGTTCTTC. Residues: CARQEDNEQFF.

This clonotype was recorded at least ten times. The J gene is TRBJ2-1, the V gene TRBV20-1; 9 bases align to TRBD2. Unmatched junction bases numbered 3, after V lost 3 bases and J lost 3 bases. The CDR3 has 14 residues. CDR1 is DFQATT and CDR2 is SNEGSKA in the germline V gene (reference sequence). The CDR3, as DNA: TGCAGTGCTAGTCCTAGCGGGGACTACAATGAGCAGTTCTTC. Amino acid sequence: CSASPSGDYNEQFF.